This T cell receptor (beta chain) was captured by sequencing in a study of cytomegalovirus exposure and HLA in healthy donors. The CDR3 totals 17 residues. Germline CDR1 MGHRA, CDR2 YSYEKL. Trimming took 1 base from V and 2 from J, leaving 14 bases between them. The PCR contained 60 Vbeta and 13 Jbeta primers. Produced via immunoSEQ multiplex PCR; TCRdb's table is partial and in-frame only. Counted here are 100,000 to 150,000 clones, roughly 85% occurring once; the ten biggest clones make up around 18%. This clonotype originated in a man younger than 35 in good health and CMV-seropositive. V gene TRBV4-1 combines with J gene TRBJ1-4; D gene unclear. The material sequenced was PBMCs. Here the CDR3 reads CASSQVPRQSTNEKLFF. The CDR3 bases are TGCGCCAGCAGCCAAGTCCCGAGGCAATCCACTAATGAAAAACTGTTTTTT.